The present T cell receptor (beta chain) was sequenced within a study of blood T cell repertoires in COVID-19. Sequenced by immunoSEQ multiplex PCR; TCRdb stores in-frame clones only, minus some. The profile shows almost 250,000 clones, around 88% of them singletons. V lost 5 bases, J lost 7 bases, and 10 bases stayed unmatched. This CDR3 is 16 amino acids long. Germline V gene lookup returns CDR1 SGHRS and CDR2 YFSETQ. The clonotype originates from an elderly woman with COVID-19, enrolled during active disease. This chain joins TRBV5-1 and TRBJ1-4; 11 positions agree with TRBD1. Sequencing used peripheral blood. The CDR3 here is CASRFGPGQGGEKLFF. CDR3 coding DNA: TGCGCCAGCAGATTCGGTCCGGGACAGGGGGGTGAAAAACTGTTTTTT.